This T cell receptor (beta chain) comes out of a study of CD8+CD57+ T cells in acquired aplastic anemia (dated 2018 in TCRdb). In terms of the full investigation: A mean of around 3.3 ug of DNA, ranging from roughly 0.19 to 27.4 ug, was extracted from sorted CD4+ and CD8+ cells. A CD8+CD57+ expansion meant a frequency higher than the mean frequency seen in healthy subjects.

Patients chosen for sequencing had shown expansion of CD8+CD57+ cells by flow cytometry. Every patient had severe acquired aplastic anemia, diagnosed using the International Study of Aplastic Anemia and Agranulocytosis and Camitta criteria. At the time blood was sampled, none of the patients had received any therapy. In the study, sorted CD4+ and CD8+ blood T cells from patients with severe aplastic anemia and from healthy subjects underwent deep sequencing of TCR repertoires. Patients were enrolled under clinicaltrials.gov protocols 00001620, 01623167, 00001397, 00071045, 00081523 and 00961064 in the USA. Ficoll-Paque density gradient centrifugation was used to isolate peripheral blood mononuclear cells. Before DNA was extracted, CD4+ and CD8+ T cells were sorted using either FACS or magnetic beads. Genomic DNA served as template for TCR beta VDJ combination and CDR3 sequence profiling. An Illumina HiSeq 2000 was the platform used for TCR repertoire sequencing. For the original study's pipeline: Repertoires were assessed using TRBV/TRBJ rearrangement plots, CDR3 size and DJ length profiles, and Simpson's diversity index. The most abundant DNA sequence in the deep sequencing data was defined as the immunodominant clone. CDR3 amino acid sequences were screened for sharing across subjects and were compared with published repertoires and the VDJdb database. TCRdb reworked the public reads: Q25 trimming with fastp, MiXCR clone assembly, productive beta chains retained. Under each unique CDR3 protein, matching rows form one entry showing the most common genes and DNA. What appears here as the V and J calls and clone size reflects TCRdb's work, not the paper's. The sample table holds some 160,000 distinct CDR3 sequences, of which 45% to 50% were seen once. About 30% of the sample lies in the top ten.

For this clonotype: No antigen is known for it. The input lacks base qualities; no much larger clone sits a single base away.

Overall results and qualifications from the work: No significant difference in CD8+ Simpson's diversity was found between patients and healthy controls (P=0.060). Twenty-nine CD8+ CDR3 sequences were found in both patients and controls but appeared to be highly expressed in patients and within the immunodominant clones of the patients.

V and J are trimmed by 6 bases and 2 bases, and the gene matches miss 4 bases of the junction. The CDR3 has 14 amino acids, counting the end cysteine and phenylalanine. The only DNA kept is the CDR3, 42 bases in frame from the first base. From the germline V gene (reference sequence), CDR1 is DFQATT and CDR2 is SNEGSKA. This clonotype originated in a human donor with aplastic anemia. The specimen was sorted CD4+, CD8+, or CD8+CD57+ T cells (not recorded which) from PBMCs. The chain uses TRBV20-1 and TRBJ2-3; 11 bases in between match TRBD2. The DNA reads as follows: TGCAGTGCAACACTAGCGGGGGTCACAGATACGCAGTATTTT. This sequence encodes CSATLAGVTDTQYF.